This TCR beta chain came from a study of shared clonotypes between healthy human individuals. Study-wide context: Contributing individuals were a couple of females and a few males aged 18 to 49. Overall study findings and caveats: As a rule, naive subsets had a larger estimated richness than memory subsets. It was observed that roughly 5.1% of naive CD4 clonotypes were shared across several donors.

V shed 0 bases and J 4 bases; nucleotides not matched to a gene: 10. The CDR3 totals 19 residues. Per germline, CDR1 ENHRY and CDR2 SYGVKD. Division of CD4+ cells produced a CD45RA+ naive subset and a CD45RA-negative memory subset. TCRdb's copy holds only in-frame clones and misses some; the assay was immunoSEQ multiplex PCR. The table includes about 2.4 million clones, just over 90% detected once. On this clone itself: Its specificity is unknown.

The TCR sequence derives from a man younger than 30 in good health. The chain combines TRBV10-3 with TRBJ2-5; 14 nucleotides agree with TRBD2. Sequences were obtained from naive CD4+ T cells sorted from blood. Subset of the sample: CD45RA+ positively selected. The CDR3: CAISESAPGLAGEGETQYF. The CDR3 DNA reads as TGTGCCATCAGTGAGTCTGCACCGGGACTAGCGGGAGAAGGAGAGACCCAGTACTTC.